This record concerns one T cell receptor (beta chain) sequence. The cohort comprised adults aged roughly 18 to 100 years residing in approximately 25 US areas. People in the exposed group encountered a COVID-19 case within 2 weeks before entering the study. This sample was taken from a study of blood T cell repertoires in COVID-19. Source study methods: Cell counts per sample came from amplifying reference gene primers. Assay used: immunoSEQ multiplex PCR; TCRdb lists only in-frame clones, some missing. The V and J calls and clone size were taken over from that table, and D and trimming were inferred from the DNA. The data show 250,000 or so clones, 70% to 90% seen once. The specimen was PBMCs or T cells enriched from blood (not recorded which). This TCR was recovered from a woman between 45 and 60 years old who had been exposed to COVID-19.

The CDR3 bases are TGTGCCAGCAGCTTGGACACGGGGGGCCTGGGTAATGAGCAGTTCTTC. This codes for CASSLDTGGLGNEQFF. The genes are TRBV5-5 and TRBJ2-1; D is possibly TRBD2 (7 bases). Trimming removed 0 bases at V and 7 bases at J, with 17 bases between. The CDR3 has 16 amino acids. In germline, CDR1 is SGHKS, CDR2 YYEKEE (reference sequence).